This TCR beta chain was found in a study of T cells in Graves' hyperthyroidism and ophthalmopathy. Overall study findings and caveats: Most thyroid clonotypes that were expanded above 0.001 also turned up in blood.

Pregnant or lactating patients were excluded, as were those with uncontrolled infection or other autoimmune disease. Amplification of TCR beta CDR3 regions used RNA as the template. Initially, a first-round RT-PCR of the TCR CDR3 employed the HTBI primer set. TCRdb itself ran the multiplex PCR reads through MiXCR, one entry per CDR3 protein. Found here are more than 500,000 distinct CDR3 sequences, 46% of them singletons; the top ten hold about two fifths. In regard to this clonotype: Its antigen is not identified.

This CDR3 contains 11 residues. Germline CDR1 MDHEN, CDR2 SYDVKM. Trimming took off 4 bases at V and 9 bases at J, with 9 bases between the two ends. The gene calls are TRBV28 and TRBJ1-1; no definite D call. The material sequenced was peripheral blood or thyroid tissue (not recorded which). The receptor was derived from an adult woman with Graves' disease, either hyperthyroidism or ophthalmopathy (not recorded which). DNA of the CDR3: TGTGCCAGCAGTTCCCGAGGAAAAGCTTTCTTT. This codes for CASSSRGKAFF.